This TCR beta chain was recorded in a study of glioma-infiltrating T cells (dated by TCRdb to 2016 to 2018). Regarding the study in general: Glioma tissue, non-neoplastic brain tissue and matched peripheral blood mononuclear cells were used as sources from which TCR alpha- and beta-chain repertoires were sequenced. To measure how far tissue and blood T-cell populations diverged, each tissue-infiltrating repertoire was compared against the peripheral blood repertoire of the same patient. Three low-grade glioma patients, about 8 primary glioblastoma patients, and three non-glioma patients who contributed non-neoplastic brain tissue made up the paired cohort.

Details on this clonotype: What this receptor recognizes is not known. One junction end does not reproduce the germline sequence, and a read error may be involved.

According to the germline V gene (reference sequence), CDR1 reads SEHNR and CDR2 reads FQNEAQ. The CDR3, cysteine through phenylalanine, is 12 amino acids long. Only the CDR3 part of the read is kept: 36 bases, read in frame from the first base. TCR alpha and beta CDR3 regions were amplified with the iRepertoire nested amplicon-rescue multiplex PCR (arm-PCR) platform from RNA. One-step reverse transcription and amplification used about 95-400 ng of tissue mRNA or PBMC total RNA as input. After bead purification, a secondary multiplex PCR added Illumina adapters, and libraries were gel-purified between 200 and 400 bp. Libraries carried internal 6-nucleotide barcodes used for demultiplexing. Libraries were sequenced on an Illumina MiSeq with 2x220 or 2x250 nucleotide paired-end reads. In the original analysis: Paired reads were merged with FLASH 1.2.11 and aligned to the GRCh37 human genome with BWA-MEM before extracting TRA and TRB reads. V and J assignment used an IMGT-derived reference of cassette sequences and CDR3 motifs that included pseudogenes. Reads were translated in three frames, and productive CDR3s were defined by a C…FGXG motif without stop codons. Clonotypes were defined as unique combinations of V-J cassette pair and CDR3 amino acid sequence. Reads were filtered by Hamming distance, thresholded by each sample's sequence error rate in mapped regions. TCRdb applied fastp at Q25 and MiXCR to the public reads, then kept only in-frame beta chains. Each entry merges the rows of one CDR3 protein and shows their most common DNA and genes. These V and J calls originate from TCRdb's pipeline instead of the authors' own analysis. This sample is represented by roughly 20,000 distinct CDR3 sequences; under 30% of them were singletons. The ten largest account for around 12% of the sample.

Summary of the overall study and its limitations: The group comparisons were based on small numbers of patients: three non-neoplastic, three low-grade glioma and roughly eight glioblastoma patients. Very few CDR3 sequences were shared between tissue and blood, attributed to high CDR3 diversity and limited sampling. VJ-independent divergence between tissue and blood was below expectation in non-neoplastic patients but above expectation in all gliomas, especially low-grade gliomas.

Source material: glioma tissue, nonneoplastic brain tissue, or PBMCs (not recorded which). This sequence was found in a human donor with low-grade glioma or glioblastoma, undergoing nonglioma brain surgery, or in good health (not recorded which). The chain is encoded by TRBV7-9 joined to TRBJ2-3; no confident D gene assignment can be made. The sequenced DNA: TGTGCCAGCAGCCCAACCACAGATGCGCAGTATTTT. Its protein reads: CASSPTTDAQYF.